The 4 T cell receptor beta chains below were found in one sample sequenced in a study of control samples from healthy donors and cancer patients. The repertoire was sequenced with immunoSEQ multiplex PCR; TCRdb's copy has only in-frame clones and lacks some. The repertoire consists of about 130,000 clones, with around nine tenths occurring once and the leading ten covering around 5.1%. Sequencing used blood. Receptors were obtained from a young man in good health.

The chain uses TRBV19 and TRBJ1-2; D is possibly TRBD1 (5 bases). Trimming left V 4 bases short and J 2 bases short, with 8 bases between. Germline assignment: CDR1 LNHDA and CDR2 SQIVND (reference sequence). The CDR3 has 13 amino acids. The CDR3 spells CASSREGNYGYTF. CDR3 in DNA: TGTGCCAGTAGTAGGGAGGGGAACTATGGCTACACCTTC.

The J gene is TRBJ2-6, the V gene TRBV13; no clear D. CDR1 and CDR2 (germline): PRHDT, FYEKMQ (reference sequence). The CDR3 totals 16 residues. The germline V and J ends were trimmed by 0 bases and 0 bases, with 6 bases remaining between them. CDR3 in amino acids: CASSLGLPSGANVLTF. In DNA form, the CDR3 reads TGTGCCAGCAGCTTAGGACTCCCCTCTGGGGCCAACGTCCTGACTTTC.

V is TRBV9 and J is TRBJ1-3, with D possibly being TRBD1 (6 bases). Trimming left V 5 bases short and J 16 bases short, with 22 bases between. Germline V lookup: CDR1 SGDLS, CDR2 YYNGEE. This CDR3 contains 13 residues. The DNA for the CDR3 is TGTGCCAGCAGGAAAGCCGGGACAACGGCTTTCTATTTT. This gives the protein CASRKAGTTAFYF.

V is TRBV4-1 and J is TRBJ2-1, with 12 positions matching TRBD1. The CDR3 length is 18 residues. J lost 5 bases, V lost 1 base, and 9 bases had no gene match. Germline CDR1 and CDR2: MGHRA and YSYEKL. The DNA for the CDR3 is TGCGCCAGCAGCCAAGCCTTTATCCGGGACAGGGGGCACAATGAGCAGTTCTTC. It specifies CASSQAFIRDRGHNEQFF.